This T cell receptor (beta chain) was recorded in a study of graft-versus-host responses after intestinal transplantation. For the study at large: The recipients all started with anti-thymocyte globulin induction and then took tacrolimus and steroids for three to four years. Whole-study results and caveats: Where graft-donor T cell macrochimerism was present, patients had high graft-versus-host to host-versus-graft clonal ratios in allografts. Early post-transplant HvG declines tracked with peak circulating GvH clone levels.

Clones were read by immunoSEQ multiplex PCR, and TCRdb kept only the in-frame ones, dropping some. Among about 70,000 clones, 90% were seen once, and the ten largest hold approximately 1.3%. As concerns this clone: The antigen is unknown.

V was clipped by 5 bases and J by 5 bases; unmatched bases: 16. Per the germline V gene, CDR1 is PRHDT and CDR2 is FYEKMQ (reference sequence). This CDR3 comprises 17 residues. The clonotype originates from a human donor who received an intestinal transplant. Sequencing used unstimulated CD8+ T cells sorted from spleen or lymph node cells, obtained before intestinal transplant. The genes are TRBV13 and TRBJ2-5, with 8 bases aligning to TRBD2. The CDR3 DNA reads TGTGCCAGCAGCCCGTGGGGTAGCGGGGCGGCGCGGGAGACCCAGTACTTC. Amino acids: CASSPWGSGAARETQYF.